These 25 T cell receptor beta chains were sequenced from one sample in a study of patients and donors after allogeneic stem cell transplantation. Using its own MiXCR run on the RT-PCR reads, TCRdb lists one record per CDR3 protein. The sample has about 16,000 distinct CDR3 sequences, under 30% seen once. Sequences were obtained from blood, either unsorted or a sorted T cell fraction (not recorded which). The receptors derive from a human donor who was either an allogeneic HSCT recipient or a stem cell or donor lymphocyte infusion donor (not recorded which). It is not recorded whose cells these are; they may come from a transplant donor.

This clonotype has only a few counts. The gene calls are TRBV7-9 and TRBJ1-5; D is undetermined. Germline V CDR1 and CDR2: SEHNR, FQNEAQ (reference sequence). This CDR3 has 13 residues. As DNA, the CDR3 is TGTGTAGTGTCGGAAGGGCTTACTGGGACCCAGCATTTT. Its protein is CVVSEGLTGTQHF. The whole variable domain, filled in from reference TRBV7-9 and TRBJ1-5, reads DTGVSQNPRHKITKRGQNVTFRCDPISEHNRLYWYRQTLGQGPEFLTYFQNEAQLEKSRLLSDRFSAERPKGSFSTLEIQRTEQGDSAMYLCVVSEGLTGTQHFGDGTRLSIL.

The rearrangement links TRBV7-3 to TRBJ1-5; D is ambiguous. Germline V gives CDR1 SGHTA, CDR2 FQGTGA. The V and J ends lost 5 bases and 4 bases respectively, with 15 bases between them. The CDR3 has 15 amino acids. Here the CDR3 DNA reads TGTGCCAGCAGCCCCCTTAAGGGCCGGAATCAGCCCCAGCATTTT. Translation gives CASSPLKGRNQPQHF.

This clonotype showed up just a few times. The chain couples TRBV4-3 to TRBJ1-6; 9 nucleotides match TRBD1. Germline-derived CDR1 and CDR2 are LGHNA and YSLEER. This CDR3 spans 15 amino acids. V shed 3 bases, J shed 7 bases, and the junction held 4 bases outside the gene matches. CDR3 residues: CASSQAGTGNSPLHF. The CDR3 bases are TGCGCCAGCAGCCAGGCCGGGACAGGGAATTCACCCCTCCACTTT.

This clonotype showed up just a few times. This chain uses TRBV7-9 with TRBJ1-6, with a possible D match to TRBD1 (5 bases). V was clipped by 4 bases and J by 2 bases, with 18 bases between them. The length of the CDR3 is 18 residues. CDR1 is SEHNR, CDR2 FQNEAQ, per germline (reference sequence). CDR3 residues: CASSSNGEGKTYNSPLHF. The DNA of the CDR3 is TGTGCCAGCAGCTCTAACGGGGAGGGGAAGACCTATAATTCACCCCTCCACTTT.

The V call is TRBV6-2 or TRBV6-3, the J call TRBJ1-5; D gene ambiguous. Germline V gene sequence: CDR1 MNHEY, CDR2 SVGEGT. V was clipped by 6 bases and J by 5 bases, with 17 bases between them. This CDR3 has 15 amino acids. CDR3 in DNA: TGTGCCAGCAGCCCCCGACAACTGTTCGATCAGCCCCAGCATTTT. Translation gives CASSPRQLFDQPQHF.

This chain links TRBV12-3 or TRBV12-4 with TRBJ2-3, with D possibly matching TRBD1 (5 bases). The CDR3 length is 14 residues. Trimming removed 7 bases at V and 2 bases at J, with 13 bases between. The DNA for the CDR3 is TGTGCCAGCATCTCGGGCAGGGTCACAGATACGCAGTATTTT. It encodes CASISGRVTDTQYF.

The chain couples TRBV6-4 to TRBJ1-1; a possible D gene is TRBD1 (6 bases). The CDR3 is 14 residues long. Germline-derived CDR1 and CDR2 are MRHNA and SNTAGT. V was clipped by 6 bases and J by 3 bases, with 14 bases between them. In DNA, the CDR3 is TGTGCCAGCAGACCTACAGGGACGGACACTGAAGCTTTCTTT. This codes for CASRPTGTDTEAFF.

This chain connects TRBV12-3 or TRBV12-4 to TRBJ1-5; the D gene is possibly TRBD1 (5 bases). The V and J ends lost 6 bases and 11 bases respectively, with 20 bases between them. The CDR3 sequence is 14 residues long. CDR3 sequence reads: CASRQGSGPGTQHF. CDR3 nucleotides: TGTGCCAGCAGGCAGGGTAGCGGCCCGGGGACCCAGCATTTT.

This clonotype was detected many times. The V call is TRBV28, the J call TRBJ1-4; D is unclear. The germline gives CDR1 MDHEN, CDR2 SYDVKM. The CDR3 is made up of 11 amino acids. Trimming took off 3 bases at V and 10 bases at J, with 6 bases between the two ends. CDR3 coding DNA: TGTGCCAGCAGTTTGGGCGGAAAACTGTTTTTT. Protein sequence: CASSLGGKLFF.

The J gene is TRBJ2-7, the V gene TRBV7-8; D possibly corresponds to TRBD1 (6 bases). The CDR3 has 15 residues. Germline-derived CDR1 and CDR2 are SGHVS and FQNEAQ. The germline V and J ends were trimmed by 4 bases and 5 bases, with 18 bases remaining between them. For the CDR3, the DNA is TGTGCCAGCAGCTCACCGCCGGGACACAGGGACGAGCAGTACTTC. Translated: CASSSPPGHRDEQYF.

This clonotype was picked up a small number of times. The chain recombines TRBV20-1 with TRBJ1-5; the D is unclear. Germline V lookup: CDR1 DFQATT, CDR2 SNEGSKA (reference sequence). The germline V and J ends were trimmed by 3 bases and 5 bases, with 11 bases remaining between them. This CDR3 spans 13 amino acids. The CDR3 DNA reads TGCAGTGCTAGTGGTGGTAGTTATCAGCCCCAGCATTTT. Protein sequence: CSASGGSYQPQHF.

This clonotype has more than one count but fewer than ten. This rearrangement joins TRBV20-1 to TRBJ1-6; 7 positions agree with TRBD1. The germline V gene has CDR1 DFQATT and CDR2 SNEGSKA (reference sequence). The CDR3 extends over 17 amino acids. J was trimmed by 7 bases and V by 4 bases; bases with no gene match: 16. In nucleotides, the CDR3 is TGCAGTGCTAACCAGGGGGAGAGCTACACCCTAAATTCACCCCTCCACTTT. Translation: CSANQGESYTLNSPLHF.

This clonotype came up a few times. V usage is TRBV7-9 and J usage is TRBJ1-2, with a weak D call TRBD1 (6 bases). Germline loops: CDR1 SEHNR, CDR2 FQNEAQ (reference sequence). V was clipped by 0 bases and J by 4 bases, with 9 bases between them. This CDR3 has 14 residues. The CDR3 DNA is TGTGCCAGCAGCTTAGCGGACAGTTCCTATGGCTACACCTTC. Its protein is CASSLADSSYGYTF.

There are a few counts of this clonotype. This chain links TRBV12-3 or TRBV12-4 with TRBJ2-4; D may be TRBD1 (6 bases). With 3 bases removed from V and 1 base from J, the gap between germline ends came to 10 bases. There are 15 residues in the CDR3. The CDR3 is CASSFQGMAKNIQYF. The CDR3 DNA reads TGTGCCAGCAGTTTTCAGGGGATGGCCAAAAACATTCAGTACTTC.

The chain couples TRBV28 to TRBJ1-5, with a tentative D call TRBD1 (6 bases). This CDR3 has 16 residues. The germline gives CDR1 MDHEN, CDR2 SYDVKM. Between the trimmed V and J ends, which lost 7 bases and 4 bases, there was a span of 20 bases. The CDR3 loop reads CASTFFQGIRNQPQHF. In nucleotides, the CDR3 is TGTGCCAGCACCTTCTTTCAGGGGATACGGAATCAGCCCCAGCATTTT.

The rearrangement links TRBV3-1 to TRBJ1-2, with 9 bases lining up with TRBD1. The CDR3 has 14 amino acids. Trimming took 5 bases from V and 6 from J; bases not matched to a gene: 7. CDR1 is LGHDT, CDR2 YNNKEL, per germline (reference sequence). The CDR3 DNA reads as TGTGCCAGCAGCTGGGGACAGGGAAGTGATGGCTACACCTTC. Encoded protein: CASSWGQGSDGYTF. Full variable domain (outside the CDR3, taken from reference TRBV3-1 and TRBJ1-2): DTAVSQTPKYLVTQMGNDKSIKCEQNLGHDTMYWYKQDSKKFLKIMFSYNNKELIINETVPNRFSPKSPDKAHLNLHINSLELGDSAVYFCASSWGQGSDGYTFGSGTRLTVV.

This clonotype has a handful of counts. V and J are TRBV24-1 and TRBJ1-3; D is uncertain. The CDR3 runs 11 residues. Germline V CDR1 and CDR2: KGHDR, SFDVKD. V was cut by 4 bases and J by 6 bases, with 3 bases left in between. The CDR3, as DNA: TGTGCCACCAGTGAGGAAAACACCATATATTTT. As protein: CATSEENTIYF.

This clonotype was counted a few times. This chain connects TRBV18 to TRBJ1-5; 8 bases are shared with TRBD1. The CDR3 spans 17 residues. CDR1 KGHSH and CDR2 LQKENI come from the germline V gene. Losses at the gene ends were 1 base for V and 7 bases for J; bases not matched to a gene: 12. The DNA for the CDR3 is TGTGCCAGCTCACCACGTTCCCGCCCCAGGGGGCAGCAGCCCCAGCATTTT. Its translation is CASSPRSRPRGQQPQHF.

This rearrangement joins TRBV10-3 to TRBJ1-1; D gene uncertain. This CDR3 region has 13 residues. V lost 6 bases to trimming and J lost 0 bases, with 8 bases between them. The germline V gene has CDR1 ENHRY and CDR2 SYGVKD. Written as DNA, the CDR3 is TGTGCCATCAGCCTGACCCTGAACACTGAAGCTTTCTTT. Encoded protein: CAISLTLNTEAFF.

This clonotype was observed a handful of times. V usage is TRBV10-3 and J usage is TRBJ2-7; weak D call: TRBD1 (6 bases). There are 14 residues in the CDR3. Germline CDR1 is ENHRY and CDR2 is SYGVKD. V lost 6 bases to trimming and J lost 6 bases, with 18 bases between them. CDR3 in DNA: TGTGCCATCAGCCTTACCGGGACAATAAGCGAGCAGTACTTC. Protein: CAISLTGTISEQYF.

The CDR3 bases are TGTGCCTGGAGTGGGACCGGTGGGGAGGAAAAACTGTTTTTT. Its translation is CAWSGTGGEEKLFF. This chain connects TRBV30 to TRBJ1-4; no definite D call. CDR3 size: 14 residues. From germline, CDR1 is GTSNPN and CDR2 SVGIG (reference sequence). Trimming removed 1 base from V and 8 bases from J, with 14 bases in between. The entire variable domain, with the rest obtained from reference TRBV30 and TRBJ1-4, is as follows: SQTIHQWPATLVQPVGSPLSLECTVEGTSNPNLYWYRQAAGRGLQLLFYSVGIGQISSEVPQNLSASRPQDRQFILSSKKLLLSDSGFYLCAWSGTGGEEKLFFGSGTQLSVL.

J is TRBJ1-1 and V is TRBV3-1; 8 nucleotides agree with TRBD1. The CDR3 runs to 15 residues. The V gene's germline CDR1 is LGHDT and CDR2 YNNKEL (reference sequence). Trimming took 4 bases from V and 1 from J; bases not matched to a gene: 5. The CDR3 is CASSRTGTGNTEAFF. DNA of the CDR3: TGTGCCAGCAGCCGAACCGGGACAGGGAACACTGAAGCTTTCTTT.

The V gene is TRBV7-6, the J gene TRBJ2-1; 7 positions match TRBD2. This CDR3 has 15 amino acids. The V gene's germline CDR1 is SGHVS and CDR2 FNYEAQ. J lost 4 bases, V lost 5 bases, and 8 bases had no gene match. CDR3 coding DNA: TGTGCCAGCAGCCCCGCGGGAGACTTTTACAATGAGCAGTTCTTC. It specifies CASSPAGDFYNEQFF.

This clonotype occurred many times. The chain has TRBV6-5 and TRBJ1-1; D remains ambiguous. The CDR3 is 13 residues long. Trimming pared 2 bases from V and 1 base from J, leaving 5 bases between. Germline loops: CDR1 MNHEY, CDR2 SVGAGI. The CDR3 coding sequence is TGTGCCAGCAGTTACGGGTGGAACACTGAAGCTTTCTTT. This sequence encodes CASSYGWNTEAFF.

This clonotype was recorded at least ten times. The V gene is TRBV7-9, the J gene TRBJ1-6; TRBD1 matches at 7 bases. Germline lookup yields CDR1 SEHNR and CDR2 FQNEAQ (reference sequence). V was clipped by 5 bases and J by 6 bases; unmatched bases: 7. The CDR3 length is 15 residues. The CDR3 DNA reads TGTGCCAGCAGCCGCCAGACAGGGCTTAATTCACCCCTCCACTTT. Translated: CASSRQTGLNSPLHF.